This TCR beta chain was recovered during a study of cytomegalovirus exposure and HLA in healthy donors (dated by TCRdb to about 2017). A note on the overall study: According to an earlier analysis of 587 of the donors, 150 million to 200 million T cells yielded 100 million or so unique TCR beta sequences and about 300 Gb of sequence data. The number of donors typed differed by locus, with roughly 620-640 for A, B, C, DRB1 and DQB1, roughly 520 for DQA1, 606 for DPA1, and 472 for DPB1. A later analysis re-examined previously published TCR beta repertoires from several hundred donors and added high-resolution HLA genotyping to investigate patterns of TCR occurrence. Of the approximately 400 genotyped donors, 70% to 90% were placed in the genetic ancestry cluster associated with self-reported Caucasian donors. Because of strong linkage in the cohort, roughly five DR-DQ haplotypes were treated as single units for association and clustering. In addition to the first cohort of 666 subjects, a separate validation cohort of approximately 130 different subjects was used. Every discovery cohort repertoire had been produced on one sequencing platform. An earlier analysis of roughly 580 of the donors used high-throughput TCR beta sequencing to judge whether each TCR beta V gene segment behaved as functional or pseudogenic. To predict cytomegalovirus infection status, the study combined high-throughput TCR immunosequencing, statistical association of individual TCRs with disease status, and machine learning. An early release that covered several hundred HLA-typed donors contained around 300 gigabases of sequencing data and around 85 million unique TCR sequences. Class I and class II HLA loci were covered by the typing at four-digit resolution. A later genetic analysis used genome-wide SNP genotypes for about 60% of the roughly 670 donors, treating that subset as a discovery cohort. Among roughly 400 genotyped donors of the cohort, an average of around 250,000 unique TCR beta nucleotide sequences was sequenced per donor, of which about 20% were non-productive. The study profiled the T cell repertoires of about 720 subjects by immunosequencing and related them to cytomegalovirus serostatus. The aim of the study was to test whether cataloging public T cell receptors could identify signatures of past pathogen exposure. Rather than drawing on any new phenotypic data, the later analysis identified candidate immune exposures from TCR beta sequences and the way those sequences occurred across donors. Alongside the repertoire data, information on donor age, sex, ethnicity and CMV serostatus was compiled. Overall study results and their limits: A total of some 180 TCR beta chains were listed by the study as associated with cytomegalovirus. HLA typing was unavailable for some donors at each locus, so association tests used only the typed subset. A further reported finding was that TCR beta sequences accurately predicted the HLA-A and HLA-B alleles for most subjects in the first cohort. Most TCR sequences were seen in very few donors, while some public TCRs were found in many individuals. An earlier analysis of around 600 of the donors showed that most TCR beta V segments appeared in productive rearrangements either about 87% or about 30% of the time, which broadly matched IMGT annotations. A later genetic analysis reported fewer N-insertions in productive TCRs among donors in an Asian-associated ancestry cluster than the approximately 700-donor mean. A group of highly shared sequence variants was considered likely to be a technical artifact of the sequencing pipeline. When HLA alleles, especially DR and DQ, strongly co-occurred, attributing TCR associations to individual alleles was difficult. Only TCR beta chains were sequenced in this cohort, and the absence of alpha or paired-chain data limited detectable features. A later analysis found that HLA-associated TCR beta chains were more clonally expanded and had lower generation probabilities than equally common non-associated chains. Roughly uniform sequencing depth across donors was assumed in presence/absence analyses, although this assumption may not hold. An association between a missense DCLRE1C variant and V-gene and J-gene trimming of TCR beta chains was found in a later genetic analysis and replicated in an independent cohort. In vitro tests confirmed that a few of the cytomegalovirus-associated TCR beta chains recognize cytomegalovirus antigens. The authors suggested that the approach could potentially be generalized to other disease states and immunological phenotypes. The only immune exposure information available for the cohort was CMV serostatus. The classifier was reported to diagnose cytomegalovirus status with high specificity and sensitivity in both the original cohort and the validation cohort. A later analysis found that most CMV-associated TCR beta chains appeared HLA-restricted, with HLA associations seemingly driven largely by CMV exposure. In a later analysis, some 17,000 TCR beta sequences were associated with specific HLA alleles at a false discovery rate of 0.05. A later analysis found that TCR association rates varied across HLA loci, with DRB1 alleles showing the most associated TCRs and HLA-C alleles the fewest. In a later analysis, several top co-occurrence clusters were reported to appear linked to parvovirus B19, influenza, CMV and Epstein-Barr virus. Because counts were too low, 15 to 20 rarely observed V segments, including chromosome 9 orphons, were left out of the earlier analysis of some 640 of the donors. Correlated functional status among segregating V segments might reflect linkage disequilibrium, but an unknown experimental factor could not be ruled out. The 87-base-pair reads could not distinguish some IMGT-functional V segments, including TRBV6-2 and TRBV6-3, so those segments were excluded.

With respect to this clone: It lacks a known antigen.

Clipping removes 2 bases from V and 5 bases from J, with 10 as the unmatched junction base count. The CDR1 and CDR2 encoded by the germline V gene are SGHRS and YFSETQ. The CDR3 goes from the cysteine to the phenylalanine over 16 residues. The entry retains the CDR3 DNA only, 48 bases that are in frame from base 1. Libraries were prepared through the immunoSEQ multiplex PCR assay. A mixture of 60 forward primers for TCR Vbeta segments and 13 reverse primers for TCR Jbeta segments was used in the multiplex PCR. The CDR3 region of rearranged TCR beta genes was amplified from genomic DNA by a multiplex PCR assay. The amplified TCR beta libraries were sequenced on the Illumina HiSeq System as 87-base-pair reads. In the original analysis: A later analysis tallied around 82 million unique TCR beta chains across the approximately 670 repertoires, and some 10 million of those chains were shared by two or more donors. Raw reads were error-corrected and collapsed into unique sequences by a nearest-neighbor algorithm in which closely related sequences were merged to remove PCR and sequencing errors. Alignment of CDR3 sequences to IMGT reference sequences was used to assign V, D and J gene segments. For a sequence to be retained, at least a six-nucleotide match to both a V gene segment and a J gene segment was required. Rearrangements were called productive when the CDR3 lacked stop codons and stayed in frame with V and J; all others were non-productive. CDR3 was defined by IMGT convention, running from the second conserved V-encoded cysteine to the conserved J-encoded phenylalanine. Sequences without an unambiguous match to a single V gene segment were excluded from the earlier analysis of over 500 of the donors. In an earlier analysis of approximately 550 of the donors, V segments were called functional above 56.7% productive rearrangements and were called segregating when the between-donor standard deviation exceeded 5%. A statistical classification framework was developed to diagnose cytomegalovirus status using the catalog of TCR beta chain sequences. In a later analysis, V and J genes were assigned by comparing TCR nucleotide sequences against IMGT/GENE-DB human TR gene sequences. A later analysis assigned CDR3 sequences and most-parsimonious VDJ recombination scenarios with the TCRdist pipeline. In a later analysis, each TCR beta chain was defined by its CDR3 amino acid sequence together with its V-gene family, and reads without a unique V-gene family were excluded. As a way to deal with suspected cross-contamination and a sequencing artifact, a later analysis dropped 450 to 600 nucleotide sequences that were highly shared and had low generation probability. For each public chain, a later analysis derived a clonal expansion index from normalized ranks of inferred template counts within each repertoire. In a later analysis, generation probabilities were computed with a VDJ recombination model fitted to out-of-frame rearrangements, and the resulting probabilities were checked against IGoR. In a later analysis, TCR-TCR, TCR-HLA and TCR-CMV co-occurrence was scored with hypergeometric tests, and a repertoire-size bias correction was applied to TCR pairs. A later analysis estimated false discovery rates by permuting HLA or CMV assignments 20 times. In a later analysis, co-occurring TCRs were grouped using DBSCAN, and TCRdist sequence similarity was added for clustering within HLA-allele-positive subsets. For co-occurrence clustering, repertoires with fewer than 30,000 or more than 120,000 public chains were excluded, along with 4 to 6 repertoires with anomalous nucleotide sharing. TCRdb mirrors the immuneACCESS table, restricted to in-frame sequences. Some clones are absent from its copies; in checked studies, under half trace to an unresolved V gene, and the reason for the others is unknown. V and J calls plus clone size are reproduced from that table; the DNA served to infer D and trimming. This sample's table carries 100,000 to 150,000 clones. About 2.3% of the sample is held by the ten biggest clonotypes.

The cohort comprised some 680 healthy bone marrow donors. All cohort members were sampled while nominally healthy, although unrecorded immune exposures were likely present. The donor was CMV seronegative and was included in the group of several hundred seronegative cohort members. A peripheral blood sample was provided by each donor, and peripheral blood mononuclear cells were used for TCR beta sequencing. The Qiagen DNeasy Blood Extraction Kit was used to extract genomic DNA from the blood cell samples. The sequence was obtained from a man aged 35-49 years in good health and CMV-seronegative. The material sequenced was PBMCs. Rearrangement joined TRBV5-1 to TRBJ2-7; 10 junctional bases match TRBD1. CDR3 region: CASSFRPGQGLDEQYF. The sequenced DNA: TGCGCCAGCAGCTTTAGACCGGGACAGGGGTTGGACGAGCAGTACTTC.